A selection of T cell receptor beta chains follows, all from one sample in a study of blood T cell repertoires in COVID-19. The protocol was immunoSEQ multiplex PCR, while the TCRdb copy is restricted to in-frame clones and leaves out a portion. The table includes about 65,000 clones, approximately 78% detected once. Material: peripheral blood. These receptors came from a man aged 80 or over with acute or convalescent COVID-19. Each CDR3 is given with its conserved first and last residue. A D gene is named only where the DNA matches it firmly. A row's size may be missing; if present it is once, few, many or a size class.

J	V	size	D	DNA	CDR3
TRBJ2-7	TRBV3-1/TRBV3-2	.	.	TGTGCCAGCAGCCAATCGTTTACAGGGATTCTGTCCTACGAGCAGTACTTC	CASSQSFTGILSYEQYF
TRBJ1-3	TRBV6-5	.	TRBD1	TGTGCCAGCAGTTACGGGACAGGGCGCTCTGGAAACACCATATATTTT	CASSYGTGRSGNTIYF
TRBJ1-1	TRBV21-1	.	.	TGTGCCAGCAGCAATCTAGGGATATTTACTAGGAACACTGAAGCTTTCTTT	CASSNLGIFTRNTEAFF
TRBJ1-5	TRBV19	.	TRBD1	TGTGCCAGTAGTAAAGACAGGGGCGGGCAGCCCCAGCATTTT	CASSKDRGGQPQHF
TRBJ2-1	TRBV6-1	.	TRBD2	TGTGCCAGCAGTGATCGGCTAGCGGGGGGGCCTTCCTACAATGAGCAGTTCTTC	CASSDRLAGGPSYNEQFF
TRBJ2-3	TRBV7-2	.	TRBD2	TGTGCCAGCAGCCTCTCGTTAGCGGGGAAGACAGATACGCAGTATTTT	CASSLSLAGKTDTQYF
TRBJ2-7	TRBV2	few	TRBD2	TGTGCCAGCAGTTTGGAAGGAGGACTAGAGCTCCACGAGCAGTACTTC	CASSLEGGLELHEQYF
TRBJ2-5	TRBV4-1	.	TRBD2	TGCGCCAGCAGCCGCAGCGGGGATAGTGAGACCCAGTACTTC	CASSRSGDSETQYF
TRBJ2-2	TRBV27	few	TRBD2	TGTGCCTCCCGGCGGGGGGGGAACACCGGGGAGCTGTTTTTT	CASRRGGNTGELFF
TRBJ1-5	TRBV5-1	.	.	TGCGCCAGCAGCTTGACCGGGGGCAATCAGCCCCAGCATTTT	CASSLTGGNQPQHF
TRBJ1-5	TRBV6-5	.	.	TGTGCCAGCCGCACAGAGGGCTGGAATCAGCCCCAGCATTTT	CASRTEGWNQPQHF
TRBJ1-4	TRBV5-4	.	.	TGTGCCAGCAGCTTAACGAGTGGGGGCGCAACTAATGAAAAACTGTTTTTT	CASSLTSGGATNEKLFF
TRBJ1-2	TRBV5-1	.	.	TGCGCCAGCAGCTTGGACCGGGACAAACTTGGTGGCTACACCTTC	CASSLDRDKLGGYTF
TRBJ1-4	TRBV18	.	.	TGTGCCAGCTCATCGACAGTTCCCGCTCGGGAAAAACTGTTTTTT	CASSSTVPAREKLFF
TRBJ2-5	TRBV7-9	.	.	TGTGCCAGCAGCTTAGGGGGGGGGCCAGAGACCCAGTACTTC	CASSLGGGPETQYF
TRBJ2-5	TRBV6-5	.	.	TGTGCCAGCGCGGACGTCTGGCGGGGTGGAGAGACCCAGTACTTC	CASADVWRGGETQYF
TRBJ1-1	TRBV7-8	.	.	TGTGCCAGCAGCTTAAGGACAGCGAACACTGAAGCTTTCTTT	CASSLRTANTEAFF
TRBJ1-1	TRBV27	.	.	TGTGCCAGCAGTTTCGGGGGGTACACTGAAGCTTTCTTT	CASSFGGYTEAFF
TRBJ2-7	TRBV6-1	.	TRBD2	TGTGCCAGCAGTGACTTTTTGGGACTAGTAAGTTCCGAGCAGTACTTC	CASSDFLGLVSSEQYF
TRBJ1-2	TRBV11-2	.	.	TGTGCCAGCAGCTTAGATCGGACAGTCGTTAACTATGGCTACACCTTC	CASSLDRTVVNYGYTF
TRBJ1-2	TRBV29-1	few	.	TGCAGCGTTGGAGGAGGGGGGGCCAGCTATGGCTACACCTTC	CSVGGGGASYGYTF
TRBJ2-4	TRBV5-5	once	.	TGTGCCAGCAGCTCCCGACAGGTGCAAGTAAACATTCAGTACTTC	CASSSRQVQVNIQYF
TRBJ2-1	TRBV21-1	.	.	TGTGCCAGCAGCAAAGTACGGGGGGTCGGTGAGCAGTTCTTC	CASSKVRGVGEQFF
TRBJ1-1	TRBV6-5	.	TRBD1	TGTGCCAGCAGGACAGGGGCGGTGGCTTTCTTT	CASRTGAVAFF
TRBJ1-2	TRBV2	.	TRBD1	TGTGCCAGCAGGGCCGGGACAGGAGGCGACTACACCTTC	CASRAGTGGDYTF
TRBJ2-2	TRBV27	few	.	TGTGCCAGCAGTTCCCGGACCCAGGGGGGCACCGGGGAGCTGTTTTTT	CASSSRTQGGTGELFF
TRBJ2-3	TRBV7-9	.	.	TGTGCCAGCAGCCTCCCTTTGGATACGCAGTATTTT	CASSLPLDTQYF
TRBJ2-5	TRBV3-1/TRBV3-2	.	.	TGTGCCAGCAGCCAAGACAGGGTTGGGACCCAGTACTTC	CASSQDRVGTQYF
TRBJ2-7	TRBV5-4	.	TRBD1	TGTGCCAGCAGCTTGGATCTGGACAGGGGAACTCACGAGCAGTACTTC	CASSLDLDRGTHEQYF
TRBJ2-3	TRBV7-9	.	.	TGTGCCAGCAGCTTATACTCCACAGATACGCAGTATTTT	CASSLYSTDTQYF
TRBJ1-1	TRBV7-2	.	.	TGTGCCAGCAGCTTAGGGGCAGAGAACACTGAAGCTTTCTTT	CASSLGAENTEAFF